Following are 23 T cell receptor beta chains from one sample sequenced in a study of vaccination and CD4 T cells after COVID-19. The treatment denotes: roughly ten-day PBMC culture with coronavirus spike peptide pools or control peptides (ViraFEST assay). No antigens are known for them. Sequencing of DNA taken from cultured CD4+ T cells relied on the Oncomine TCR Beta short-read assay. TCRdb called the PCR reads again in MiXCR, with one record for every CDR3 protein. Of over 10,000 distinct CDR3 sequences listed, roughly 50% are singletons. Source material: CD4+ T cells from blood, cultured in vitro. The receptor set was obtained from a human donor who had recovered from COVID-19.

The V call is TRBV7-9, the J call TRBJ2-1, with TRBD2 matching 12 bases. The V segment lost 3 bases and the J segment 8 bases; nucleotides outside the gene matches: 8. Germline V gives CDR1 SEHNR, CDR2 FQNEAQ (reference sequence). The CDR3 has 16 amino acids. The CDR3 loop is CASSLRASGGVDEQFF. CDR3 sequence (DNA): TGTGCCAGCAGCTTGAGAGCTAGCGGGGGGGTCGATGAGCAGTTCTTC.

The chain employs TRBV19 and TRBJ2-1; 7 nucleotides align to TRBD1. This CDR3 region has 16 residues. V gave up 4 bases and J gave up 3 bases; unmatched junction bases: 9. The germline gives CDR1 LNHDA, CDR2 SQIVND (reference sequence). CDR3 bases: TGTGCCAGTAGTAGTCTTCCTGGGACAGTCTACAATGAGCAGTTCTTC. The encoded protein is CASSSLPGTVYNEQFF.

This chain connects TRBV7-9 to TRBJ1-1, with a weak D call TRBD1 (5 bases). The ends were cut back, 5 bases at V and 10 bases at J, with 20 bases in the middle. CDR3 size: 14 residues. Germline lookup yields CDR1 SEHNR and CDR2 FQNEAQ (reference sequence). CDR3 bases: TGTGCCAGCAGCCCCATCCCGGGGGAGAGGGGAGCTTTCTTT. This translates into CASSPIPGERGAFF. The full variable domain, with the rest looked up from reference TRBV7-9 and TRBJ1-1, is DTGVSQNPRHKITKRGQNVTFRCDPISEHNRLYWYRQTLGQGPEFLTYFQNEAQLEKSRLLSDRFSAERPKGSFSTLEIQRTEQGDSAMYLCASSPIPGERGAFFGQGTRLTVV.

The J gene is TRBJ1-2, the V gene TRBV19; 9 bases match TRBD1. The V gene's germline CDR1 is LNHDA and CDR2 SQIVND (reference sequence). This CDR3 is built from 14 residues. With 4 bases clipped from V and 5 bases from J, the junction kept 5 bases outside the gene matches. The CDR3 coding sequence is TGTGCCAGTAGTAGTGGACAGGGGCGATATGGCTACACCTTC. Protein sequence: CASSSGQGRYGYTF.

The table lists this clonotype with a count of one. The chain links TRBV6-5 to TRBJ2-3; 13 nucleotides agree with TRBD2. This CDR3 is 20 amino acids long. Germline V gene lookup returns CDR1 MNHEY and CDR2 SVGAGI. Trimming cost V 4 bases and J 0 bases; bases outside gene matches: 13. Written as DNA, the CDR3 is TGTGCCAGCAGTTCCCGGGACGGACTAGCGGGGGCCGTTAGCACAGATACGCAGTATTTT. Its protein product is CASSSRDGLAGAVSTDTQYF.

The rearrangement uses TRBV30 and TRBJ1-1; D possibly corresponds to TRBD1 (5 bases). V gave up 3 bases and J gave up 4 bases, with 12 bases separating them. CDR3 length: 13 residues. CDR1 is GTSNPN and CDR2 is SVGIG in the germline V gene (reference sequence). CDR3 amino acids: CAWRVSGGTEAFF. The CDR3 DNA reads as TGTGCCTGGAGAGTATCCGGGGGCACTGAAGCTTTCTTT.

The rearrangement uses TRBV5-1 and TRBJ2-2; 9 positions match TRBD2. Per germline, CDR1 SGHRS and CDR2 YFSETQ. V was pared by 4 bases and J by 8 bases, with 15 bases of the junction left unmatched. CDR3 size: 17 residues. Written as DNA, the CDR3 is TGCGCCAGCAGCCCGGGGTTGCTGACTAGCGGTTCAGGGGAGCTGTTTTTT. Translated, it gives CASSPGLLTSGSGELFF.

The chain links TRBV4-2 to TRBJ2-3, with 12 positions matching TRBD2. Trimming took 1 base from V and 4 from J; bases not matched to a gene: 0. The CDR3 is 15 amino acids. In germline, CDR1 is LGHNA, CDR2 YNFKEQ. The CDR3 reads CASSQGLAGADTQYF. The CDR3 coding sequence is TGTGCCAGCAGCCAAGGACTAGCGGGAGCAGATACGCAGTATTTT.

V gene TRBV20-1 combines with J gene TRBJ1-1; 7 nucleotides align to TRBD1. V trimming: 5 bases; J trimming: 0 bases; junction bases outside the gene matches: 6. The CDR3 runs 14 residues. CDR1 DFQATT and CDR2 SNEGSKA come from the germline V gene (reference sequence). The CDR3 DNA follows: TGCAGTGCTTTAACGGGACAGCTGAACACTGAAGCTTTCTTT. Amino acids: CSALTGQLNTEAFF.

The chain links TRBV11-3 to TRBJ2-1; the D gene is possibly TRBD1 (5 bases). The V gene's germline CDR1 is SGHNT and CDR2 YENEEA. CDR3 length: 13 residues. Trimming took 3 bases from V and 7 from J, leaving 10 bases between them. For the CDR3, the DNA is TGTGCCAGCAGCTTCATCACAGGAAATGAGCAGTTCTTC. Translation: CASSFITGNEQFF.

The genes are TRBV27 and TRBJ2-2; D remains ambiguous. The CDR3 has 15 amino acids. Germline V CDR1 and CDR2: MNHEY, SMNVEV (reference sequence). V was clipped by 2 bases and J by 1 base, with 8 bases between them. The CDR3 DNA sequence: TGTGCCAGCAGTTTACTTCCAAGGAACACCGGGGAGCTGTTTTTT. Protein sequence: CASSLLPRNTGELFF.

The V gene is TRBV11-2, the J gene TRBJ2-3; D is uncertain. CDR1 SGHAT and CDR2 FQNNGV come from the germline V gene. The CDR3 consists of 16 residues. The V end was cut by 1 base, the J end by 1 base, with 12 bases between. CDR3 coding DNA: TGTGCCAGCAGCTTAGCGGGCCAGACCGGCACAGATACGCAGTATTTT. Protein: CASSLAGQTGTDTQYF.

This chain joins TRBV6-1 and TRBJ1-4, with a possible D match to TRBD1 (6 bases). Looked up from germline, CDR1 is MNHNS and CDR2 is SASEGT. The ends were cut back, 6 bases at V and 6 bases at J, with 8 bases in the middle. This CDR3 has 12 residues. Here the CDR3 DNA reads TGTGCCAGCAGAGGGGGTGATGAAAAACTGTTTTTT. Its translation is CASRGGDEKLFF.

The rearrangement joins TRBV7-2 to TRBJ2-5; D remains unclear. This CDR3 region has 13 residues. Germline lookup yields CDR1 SGHTA and CDR2 FQGNSA. V lost 5 bases and J lost 6, with 13 bases in between. The CDR3 spells CASSKSQEQTQYF. The CDR3 DNA reads TGTGCCAGCAGCAAATCGCAAGAACAGACCCAGTACTTC.

This chain links TRBV12-3 or TRBV12-4 with TRBJ1-2; D perhaps matches TRBD1 (5 bases). This CDR3 contains 14 residues. V was shortened by 6 bases and J by 7 bases, with 18 bases between the two germline ends. The CDR3 nucleotides read TGTGCCAGCAGCATCGGGACTCCCGGCGGTGGCTACACCTTC. Translation: CASSIGTPGGGYTF.

The V gene is TRBV6-5, the J gene TRBJ2-2; D might be TRBD1 (6 bases). Germline assignment: CDR1 MNHEY and CDR2 SVGAGI. This CDR3 has 15 amino acids. V was clipped by 0 bases and J by 8 bases, with 13 bases between them. In DNA form, the CDR3 reads TGTGCCAGCAGTTACTCTTCCGCCGGGACAGGGGAGCTGTTTTTT. Protein sequence: CASSYSSAGTGELFF.

DNA for the CDR3: TGCGCCAGCAGCTTGGAGGGCAGCGACTATGGCTACACCTTC. Translating gives CASSLEGSDYGYTF. The gene calls are TRBV5-1 and TRBJ1-2; no clear D gene. V was shortened by 0 bases and J by 3 bases, with 9 bases between the two germline ends. The germline gives CDR1 SGHRS, CDR2 YFSETQ. The CDR3 covers 14 residues.

The gene calls are TRBV20-1 and TRBJ1-1; 7 nucleotides match TRBD1. V trimming: 3 bases; J trimming: 3 bases; junction bases outside the gene matches: 1. Germline CDR1 is DFQATT and CDR2 is SNEGSKA (reference sequence). This CDR3 spans 12 amino acids. Here the CDR3 DNA reads TGCAGTGCTAGGCAGGGGGACACTGAAGCTTTCTTT. Amino acid sequence: CSARQGDTEAFF.

The chain links TRBV7-9 to TRBJ2-1, with D maybe TRBD2 (5 bases). The CDR3 loop spans 12 amino acids. Trimming removed 5 bases at V and 4 bases at J, with 6 bases between. Germline CDR1 and CDR2: SEHNR and FQNEAQ (reference sequence). The CDR3 coding sequence is TGTGCCAGCAGCCGAGGGTACAATGAGCAGTTCTTC. Translation gives CASSRGYNEQFF.

The chain joins TRBV6-1 to TRBJ1-6, with D maybe TRBD1 (6 bases). The germline V gene encodes CDR1 MNHNS and CDR2 SASEGT. The CDR3 length is 15 residues. Trimming removed 4 bases at V and 10 bases at J, with 17 bases between. The CDR3 spells CASSAKEGERSPLHF. CDR3 DNA: TGTGCCAGCAGTGCCAAGGAGGGGGAGCGGTCACCCCTCCACTTT.

This chain uses TRBV7-3 with TRBJ1-1; 7 bases fit TRBD1. The CDR3 covers 14 residues. The germline gives CDR1 SGHTA, CDR2 FQGTGA. V lost 6 bases and J lost 4; bases outside the gene matches: 8. CDR3 in DNA: TGTGCCAGCAGTCAGGGGGGGGTTGTCACTGAAGCTTTCTTT. Translating gives CASSQGGVVTEAFF.

This chain links TRBV24-1 with TRBJ2-2, with 7 bases lining up with TRBD2. Germline V CDR1 and CDR2: KGHDR, SFDVKD. There are 16 residues in the CDR3. V lost 4 bases, J lost 1 base, and 5 bases stayed unmatched. CDR3 bases: TGTGCCACCAGTGAAGGAGGCGGGAGGAACACCGGGGAGCTGTTTTTT. This encodes CATSEGGGRNTGELFF.

This clonotype was observed a handful of times. The chain uses TRBV7-7 and TRBJ2-2; the D gene is possibly TRBD1 (7 bases). Germline V lookup: CDR1 SSHAT, CDR2 FNYEAQ (reference sequence). V gave up 3 bases and J gave up 3 bases, with 14 bases separating them. The CDR3 loop spans 16 amino acids. The CDR3 sequence is CASSLEGAGDTGELFF. In DNA form, the CDR3 reads TGTGCCAGCAGCTTGGAGGGGGCAGGGGACACCGGGGAGCTGTTTTTT.